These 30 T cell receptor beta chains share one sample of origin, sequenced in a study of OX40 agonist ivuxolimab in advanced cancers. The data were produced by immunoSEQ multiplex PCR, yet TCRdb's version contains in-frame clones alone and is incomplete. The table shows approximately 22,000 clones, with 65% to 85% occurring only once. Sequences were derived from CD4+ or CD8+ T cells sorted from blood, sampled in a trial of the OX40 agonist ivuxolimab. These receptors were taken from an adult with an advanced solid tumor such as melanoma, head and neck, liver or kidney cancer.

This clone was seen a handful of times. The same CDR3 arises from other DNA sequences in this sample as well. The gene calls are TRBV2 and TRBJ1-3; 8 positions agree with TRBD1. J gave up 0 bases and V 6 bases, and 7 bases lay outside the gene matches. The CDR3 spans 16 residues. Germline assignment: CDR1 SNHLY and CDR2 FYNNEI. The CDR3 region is CASSPGQGSSGNTIYF. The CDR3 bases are TGTGCCAGCAGCCCTGGACAGGGCTCCTCTGGAAACACCATATATTTT.

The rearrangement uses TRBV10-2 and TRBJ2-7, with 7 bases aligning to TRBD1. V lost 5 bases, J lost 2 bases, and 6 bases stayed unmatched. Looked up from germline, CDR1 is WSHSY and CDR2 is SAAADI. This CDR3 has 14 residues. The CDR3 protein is CASSTGVGTYEQYF. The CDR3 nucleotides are TGCGCCAGCAGTACAGGGGTTGGGACCTACGAGCAGTACTTC.

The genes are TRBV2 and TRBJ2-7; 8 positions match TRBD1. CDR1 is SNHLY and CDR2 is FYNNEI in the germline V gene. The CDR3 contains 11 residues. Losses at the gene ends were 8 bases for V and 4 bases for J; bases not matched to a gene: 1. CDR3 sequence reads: CASDRGYEQYF. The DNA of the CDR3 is TGTGCCAGCGACAGGGGATACGAGCAGTACTTC.

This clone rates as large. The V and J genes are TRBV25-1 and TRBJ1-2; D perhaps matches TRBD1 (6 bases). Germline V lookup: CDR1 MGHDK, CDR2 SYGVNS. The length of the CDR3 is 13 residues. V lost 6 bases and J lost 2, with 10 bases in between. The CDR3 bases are TGTGCCAGCAGCAGGGGAACCAACTATGGCTACACCTTC. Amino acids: CASSRGTNYGYTF.

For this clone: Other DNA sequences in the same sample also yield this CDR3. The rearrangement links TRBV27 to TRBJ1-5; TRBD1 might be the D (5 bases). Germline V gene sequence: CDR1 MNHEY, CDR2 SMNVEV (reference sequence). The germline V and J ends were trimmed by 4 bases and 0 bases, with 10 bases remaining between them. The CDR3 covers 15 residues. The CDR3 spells CASSSGTPSNQPQHF. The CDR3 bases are TGTGCCAGCAGTTCCGGGACTCCTAGCAATCAGCCCCAGCATTTT.

The CDR3 reads CASSRNYEQYF. The CDR3 DNA reads as TGTGCCAGCAGCCGCAACTACGAGCAGTACTTC. The chain is built from TRBV5-6 and TRBJ2-7; D gene ambiguous. Germline loops: CDR1 SGHDT, CDR2 YYEEEE. This CDR3 comprises 11 residues. V was shortened by 4 bases and J by 3 bases, with 5 bases between the two germline ends.

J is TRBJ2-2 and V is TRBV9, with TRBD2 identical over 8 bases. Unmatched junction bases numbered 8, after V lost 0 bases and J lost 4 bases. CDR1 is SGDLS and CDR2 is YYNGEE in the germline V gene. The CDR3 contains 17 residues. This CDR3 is CASSVDMRGAATGELFF. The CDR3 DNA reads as TGTGCCAGCAGCGTAGATATGCGGGGGGCCGCCACCGGGGAGCTGTTTTTT. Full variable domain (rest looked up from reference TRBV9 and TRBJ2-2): DSGVTQTPKHLITATGQRVTLRCSPRSGDLSVYWYQQSLDQGLQFLIQYYNGEERAKGNILERFSAQQFPDLHSELNLSSLELGDSALYFCASSVDMRGAATGELFFGEGSRLTVL.

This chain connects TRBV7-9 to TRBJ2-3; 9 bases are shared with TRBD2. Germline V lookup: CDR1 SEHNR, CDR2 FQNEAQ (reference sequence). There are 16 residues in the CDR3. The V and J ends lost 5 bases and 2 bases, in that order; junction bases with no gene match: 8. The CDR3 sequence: CASSPRASGITDTQYF. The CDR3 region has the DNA TGTGCCAGCAGCCCCCGGGCTAGCGGGATCACAGATACGCAGTATTTT.

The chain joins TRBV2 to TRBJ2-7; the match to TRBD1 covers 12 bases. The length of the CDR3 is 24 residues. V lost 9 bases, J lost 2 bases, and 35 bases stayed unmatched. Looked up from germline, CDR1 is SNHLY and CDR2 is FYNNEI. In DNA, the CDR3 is TGTGCCAGGCGGCCCGAATGGGGGGTAGCCGGGACAGGGGGCGCCGAGGGGCCCACCTACGAGCAGTACTTC. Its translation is CARRPEWGVAGTGGAEGPTYEQYF. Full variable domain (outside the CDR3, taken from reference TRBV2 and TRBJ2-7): EPEVTQTPSHQVTQMGQEVILRCVPISNHLYFYWYRQILGQKVEFLVSFYNNEISEKSEIFDDQFSVERPDGSNFTLKIRSTKLEDSAMYFCARRPEWGVAGTGGAEGPTYEQYFGPGTRLTVT.

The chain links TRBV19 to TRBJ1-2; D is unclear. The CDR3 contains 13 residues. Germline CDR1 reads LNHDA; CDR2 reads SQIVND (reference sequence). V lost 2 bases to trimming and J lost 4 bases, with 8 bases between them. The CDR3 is CASSITAAYGYTF. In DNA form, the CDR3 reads TGTGCCAGTAGTATAACGGCGGCCTATGGCTACACCTTC.

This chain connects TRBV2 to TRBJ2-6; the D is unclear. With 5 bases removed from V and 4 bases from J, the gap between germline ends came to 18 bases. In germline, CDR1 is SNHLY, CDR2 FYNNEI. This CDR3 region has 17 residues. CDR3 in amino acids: CASSYSVQSLGANVLTF. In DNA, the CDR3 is TGTGCCAGCAGTTACTCCGTACAGAGTCTAGGGGCCAACGTCCTGACTTTC.

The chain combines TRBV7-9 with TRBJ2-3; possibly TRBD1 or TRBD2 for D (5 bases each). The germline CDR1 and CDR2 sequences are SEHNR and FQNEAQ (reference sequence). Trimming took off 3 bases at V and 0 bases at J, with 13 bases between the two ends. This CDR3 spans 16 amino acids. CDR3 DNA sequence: TGTGCCAGCAGCTTGGGGACCGTTAAGAGCACAGATACGCAGTATTTT. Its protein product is CASSLGTVKSTDTQYF.

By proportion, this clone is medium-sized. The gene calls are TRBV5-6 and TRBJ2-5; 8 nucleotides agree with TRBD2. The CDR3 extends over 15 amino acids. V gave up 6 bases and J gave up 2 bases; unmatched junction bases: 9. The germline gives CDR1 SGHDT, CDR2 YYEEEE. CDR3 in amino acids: CASITSSGGQETQYF. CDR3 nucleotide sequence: TGTGCCAGCATCACCTCTTCGGGGGGGCAAGAGACCCAGTACTTC.

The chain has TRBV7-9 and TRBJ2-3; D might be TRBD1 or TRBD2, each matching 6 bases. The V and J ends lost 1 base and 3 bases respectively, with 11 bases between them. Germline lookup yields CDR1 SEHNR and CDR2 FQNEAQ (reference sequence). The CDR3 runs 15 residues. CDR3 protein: CASSLEEGGTDTQYF. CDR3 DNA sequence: TGTGCCAGCAGCTTAGAGGAGGGGGGAACAGATACGCAGTATTTT.

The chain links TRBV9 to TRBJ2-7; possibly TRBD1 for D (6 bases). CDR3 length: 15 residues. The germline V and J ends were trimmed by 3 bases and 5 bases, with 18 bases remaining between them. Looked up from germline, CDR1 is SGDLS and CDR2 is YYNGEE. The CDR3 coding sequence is TGTGCCAGCAGCGCCTCGGGCAGGGGTGTCGACGAGCAGTACTTC. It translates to CASSASGRGVDEQYF.

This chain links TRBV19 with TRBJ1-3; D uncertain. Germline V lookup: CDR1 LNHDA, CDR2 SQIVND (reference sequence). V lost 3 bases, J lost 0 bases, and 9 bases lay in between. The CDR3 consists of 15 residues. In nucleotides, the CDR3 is TGTGCCAGTAGTATCGAGGTCTACTCTGGAAACACCATATATTTT. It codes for CASSIEVYSGNTIYF. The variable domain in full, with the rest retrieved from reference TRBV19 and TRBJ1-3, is DGGITQSPKYLFRKEGQNVTLSCEQNLNHDAMYWYRQDPGQGLRLIYYSQIVNDFQKGDIAEGYSVSREKKESFPLTVTSAQKNPTAFYLCASSIEVYSGNTIYFGEGSWLTVV.

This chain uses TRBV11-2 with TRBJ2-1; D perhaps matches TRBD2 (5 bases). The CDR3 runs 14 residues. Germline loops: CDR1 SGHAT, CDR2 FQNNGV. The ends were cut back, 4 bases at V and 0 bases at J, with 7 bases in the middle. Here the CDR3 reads CASSSRDSYNEQFF. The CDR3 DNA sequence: TGTGCCAGCAGCTCCCGGGACTCCTACAATGAGCAGTTCTTC. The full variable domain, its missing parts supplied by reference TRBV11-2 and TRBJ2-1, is EAGVAQSPRYKIIEKRQSVAFWCNPISGHATLYWYQQILGQGPKLLIQFQNNGVVDDSQLPKDRFSAERLKGVDSTLKIQPAKLEDSAVYLCASSSRDSYNEQFFGPGTRLTVL.

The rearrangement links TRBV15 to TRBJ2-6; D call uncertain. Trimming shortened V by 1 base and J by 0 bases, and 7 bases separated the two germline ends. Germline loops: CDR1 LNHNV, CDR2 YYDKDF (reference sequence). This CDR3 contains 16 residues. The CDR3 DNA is TGTGCCACCAGCAGAGGGCCACCCTCTGGGGCCAACGTCCTGACTTTC. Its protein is CATSRGPPSGANVLTF.

Here the CDR3 reads CASSLGGGSNQPQHF. CDR3 in DNA: TGTGCCAGCAGCTTAGGCGGTGGTAGCAATCAGCCCCAGCATTTT. The genes are TRBV7-8 and TRBJ1-5; unclear D gene. Germline assignment: CDR1 SGHVS and CDR2 FQNEAQ. The V gene lost 1 base and the J gene lost 0 bases, with 7 bases spanning the gap. The CDR3 totals 15 residues.

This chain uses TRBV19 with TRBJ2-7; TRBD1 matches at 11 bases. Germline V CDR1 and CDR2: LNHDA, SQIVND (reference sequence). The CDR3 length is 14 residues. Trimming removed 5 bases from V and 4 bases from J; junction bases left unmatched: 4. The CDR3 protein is CASSPGTGGYEQYF. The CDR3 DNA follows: TGTGCCAGTAGTCCCGGGACAGGGGGATACGAGCAGTACTTC.

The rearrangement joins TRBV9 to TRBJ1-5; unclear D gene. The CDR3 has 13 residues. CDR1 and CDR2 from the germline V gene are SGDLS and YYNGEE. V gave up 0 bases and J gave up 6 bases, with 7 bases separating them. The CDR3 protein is CASSVAGSQPQHF. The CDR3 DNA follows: TGTGCCAGCAGCGTAGCTGGGAGTCAGCCCCAGCATTTT.

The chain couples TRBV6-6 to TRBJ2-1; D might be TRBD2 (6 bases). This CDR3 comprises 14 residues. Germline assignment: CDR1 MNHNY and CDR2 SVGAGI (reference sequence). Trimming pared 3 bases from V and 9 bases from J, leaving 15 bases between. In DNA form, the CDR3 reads TGTGCCAGCAGTTATTCGGAGGGAACGGGTGAGCAGTTCTTC. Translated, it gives CASSYSEGTGEQFF.

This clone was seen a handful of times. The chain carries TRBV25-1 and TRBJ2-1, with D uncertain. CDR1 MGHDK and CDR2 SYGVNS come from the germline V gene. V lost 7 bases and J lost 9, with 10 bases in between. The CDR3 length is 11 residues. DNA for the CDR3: TGTGCCAGCACTCTAATGGGTGAGCAGTTCTTC. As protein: CASTLMGEQFF. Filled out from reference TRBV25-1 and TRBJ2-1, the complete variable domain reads EADIYQTPRYLVIGTGKKITLECSQTMGHDKMYWYQQDPGMELHLIHYSYGVNSTEKGDLSSESTVSRIRTEHFPLTLESARPSHTSQYLCASTLMGEQFFGPGTRLTVL.

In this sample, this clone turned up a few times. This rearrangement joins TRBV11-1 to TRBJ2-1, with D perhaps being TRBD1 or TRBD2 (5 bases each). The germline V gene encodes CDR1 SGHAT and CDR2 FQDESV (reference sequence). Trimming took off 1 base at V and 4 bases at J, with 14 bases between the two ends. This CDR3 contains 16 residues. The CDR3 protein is CASSLEYPGAYNEQFF. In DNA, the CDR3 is TGTGCCAGCAGCTTAGAATATCCCGGGGCATACAATGAGCAGTTCTTC.

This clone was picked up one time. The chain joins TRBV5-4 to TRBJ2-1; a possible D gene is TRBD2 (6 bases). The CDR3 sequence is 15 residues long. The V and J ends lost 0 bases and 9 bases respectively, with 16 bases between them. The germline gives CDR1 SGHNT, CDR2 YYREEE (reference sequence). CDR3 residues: CASSLAGETASEQFF. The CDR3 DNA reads TGTGCCAGCAGCTTGGCGGGAGAAACAGCGAGTGAGCAGTTCTTC.

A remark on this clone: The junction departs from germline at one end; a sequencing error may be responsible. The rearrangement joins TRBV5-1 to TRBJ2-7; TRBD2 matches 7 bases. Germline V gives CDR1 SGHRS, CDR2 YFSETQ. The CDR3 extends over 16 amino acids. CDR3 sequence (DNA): TGCGCCAGCAGTTTGGGGTCGCGGGAGATAAACTACGAGCAGTACTTC. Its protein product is CASSLGSREINYEQYF.

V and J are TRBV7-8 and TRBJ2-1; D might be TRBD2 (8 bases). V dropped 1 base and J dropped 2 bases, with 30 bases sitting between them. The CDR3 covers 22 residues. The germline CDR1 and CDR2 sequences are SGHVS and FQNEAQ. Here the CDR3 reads CASSLGSGGFETGGPTYNEQFF. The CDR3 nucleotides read TGTGCCAGCAGCTTAGGTTCAGGGGGTTTTGAGACGGGAGGGCCCACCTACAATGAGCAGTTCTTC.

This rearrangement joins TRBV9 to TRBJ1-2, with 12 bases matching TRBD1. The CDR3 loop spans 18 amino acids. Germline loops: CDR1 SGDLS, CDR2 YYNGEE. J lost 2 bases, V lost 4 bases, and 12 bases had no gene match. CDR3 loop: CASSPLIGTGGGNYGYTF. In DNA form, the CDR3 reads TGTGCCAGCAGCCCACTAATCGGGACAGGGGGCGGGAACTATGGCTACACCTTC.

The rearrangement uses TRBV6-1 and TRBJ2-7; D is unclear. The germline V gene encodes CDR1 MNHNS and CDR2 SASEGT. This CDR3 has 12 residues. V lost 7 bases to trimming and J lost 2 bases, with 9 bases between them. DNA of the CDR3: TGTGCCAGCAAGTTTGGCACCTACGAGCAGTACTTC. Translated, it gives CASKFGTYEQYF.

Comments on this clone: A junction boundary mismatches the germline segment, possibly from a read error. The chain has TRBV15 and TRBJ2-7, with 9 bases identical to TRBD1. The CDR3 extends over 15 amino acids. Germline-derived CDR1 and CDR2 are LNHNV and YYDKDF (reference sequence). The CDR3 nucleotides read TGTGCCACCAGCGGAGACAGGGGGAGCTCCTACGAGCAGTACTTC. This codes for CATSGDRGSSYEQYF. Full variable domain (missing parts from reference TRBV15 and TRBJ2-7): DAMVIQNPRYQVTQFGKPVTLSCSQTLNHNVMYWYQQKSSQAPKLLFHYYDKDFNNEADTPDNFQSRRPNTSFCFLDIRSPGLGDTAMYLCATSGDRGSSYEQYFGPGTRLTVT.